Below, 17 T cell receptor beta chains from the same sample are listed, as sequenced in a study of monozygotic twins with inflammatory bowel disease. TCRdb reprocessed the 5' RACE reads, keeping one entry per CDR3 protein, no DNA. The sample data list some 300,000 distinct CDR3 sequences. Source material: blood. These receptor sequences come from a human donor with ulcerative colitis or Crohn's disease, or a healthy co-twin of an affected twin (not recorded which).

The V call is TRBV6-2 or TRBV6-3, the J call TRBJ2-7; TCRdb proposes TRBD2, but this gene call is untestable without DNA. The CDR3 spans 13 residues. Germline CDR1 reads MNHEY; CDR2 reads SVGEGT. CDR3 protein: CASSYERDYEQYF.

The V call is TRBV24-1, the J call TRBJ1-5; TCRdb proposes TRBD1, but this gene call is untestable without DNA. The CDR3 consists of 14 residues. Germline CDR1 is KGHDR and CDR2 is SFDVKD. The CDR3 protein is CANCTLGGNQPQHF.

The CDR3: CASSRPSSGRNEQYF. The chain uses TRBV14 and TRBJ2-7; TCRdb outputs TRBD2, but without DNA this stays unchecked. The CDR3 contains 15 residues. Germline V gene data show CDR1 as SGHDN and CDR2 as FVKESK.

The rearrangement links TRBV19 to TRBJ2-3; the D call from TCRdb, TRBD2, cannot be confirmed without DNA. The CDR3 runs 15 residues. Germline V gene lookup returns CDR1 LNHDA and CDR2 SQIVND (reference sequence). CDR3 protein: CASRPGGDFSDTQYF. Looking up the rest from reference TRBV19 and TRBJ2-3 gives the full variable domain: DGGITQSPKYLFRKEGQNVTLSCEQNLNHDAMYWYRQDPGQGLRLIYYSQIVNDFQKGDIAEGYSVSREKKESFPLTVTSAQKNPTAFYLCASRPGGDFSDTQYFGPGTRLTVL.

The J gene is TRBJ1-2, the V gene TRBV20-1. The germline CDR1 and CDR2 sequences are DFQATT and SNEGSKA (reference sequence). This CDR3 has 12 residues. The CDR3 loop is CSGARANYGYTF.

V gene TRBV12-3 or TRBV12-4 combines with J gene TRBJ1-2; TCRdb reports TRBD1, a call that lacks DNA to check it against. This CDR3 contains 15 residues. The CDR3: CASSFGTGEVRGYTF.

The V gene is TRBV10-3, the J gene TRBJ2-3; the TCRdb call, TRBD2, lacks DNA for checking. CDR1 is ENHRY, CDR2 SYGVKD, per germline. This CDR3 is built from 15 residues. CDR3 loop: CAIMTSGTQGDTQYF.

The chain employs TRBV7-2 and TRBJ2-3; TCRdb indicates TRBD1, and absent DNA this call remains unverified. The CDR3 is made up of 11 amino acids. In germline, CDR1 is SGHTA, CDR2 FQGNSA. The CDR3 here is CASSPGQLPYF.

The chain joins TRBV29-1 to TRBJ1-1. Germline V lookup: CDR1 SQVTM, CDR2 ANQGSEA. This CDR3 comprises 12 residues. The CDR3 reads CSVLVTGTEAFF.

The chain recombines TRBV7-9 with TRBJ2-7; the TCRdb call, TRBD1, lacks DNA for checking. The germline gives CDR1 SEHNR, CDR2 FQNEAQ (reference sequence). CDR3 length equals 15 residues. The CDR3 spells CASSIPGQGAGEQYF.

The chain recombines TRBV19 with TRBJ1-1; TCRdb's D call, TRBD1, is unchecked because there is no DNA. Germline assignment: CDR1 LNHDA and CDR2 SQIVND (reference sequence). There are 15 residues in the CDR3. The CDR3 region is CASSIEQGRNTEAFF. Combining the CDR3 with reference TRBV19 and TRBJ1-1 gives the whole variable domain DGGITQSPKYLFRKEGQNVTLSCEQNLNHDAMYWYRQDPGQGLRLIYYSQIVNDFQKGDIAEGYSVSREKKESFPLTVTSAQKNPTAFYLCASSIEQGRNTEAFFGQGTRLTVV.

V and J are TRBV18 and TRBJ2-1; TCRdb calls TRBD1, which cannot be checked without DNA. The CDR3 sequence is 16 residues long. CDR1 KGHSH and CDR2 LQKENI come from the germline V gene. CDR3 amino acids: CASSPRTGGIWNEQFF.

The chain combines TRBV7-2 with TRBJ2-1; TCRdb reports TRBD2, a call that lacks DNA to check it against. Germline V gives CDR1 SGHTA, CDR2 FQGNSA. This CDR3 is built from 14 residues. CDR3 in amino acids: CASTLTGTSGEQFF. The full variable domain, completed using reference TRBV7-2 and TRBJ2-1, is GAGVSQSPSNKVTEKGKDVELRCDPISGHTALYWYRQSLGQGLEFLIYFQGNSAPDKSGLPSDRFSAERTGGSVSTLTIQRTQQEDSAVYLCASTLTGTSGEQFFGPGTRLTVL.

The rearrangement uses TRBV5-1 and TRBJ2-7; TCRdb proposes TRBD2, but this gene call is untestable without DNA. The V gene's germline CDR1 is SGHRS and CDR2 YFSETQ. The CDR3 contains 15 residues. Here the CDR3 reads CASMEVLAGPYEQYF.

V is TRBV5-1 and J is TRBJ1-1; TCRdb indicates TRBD1, and absent DNA this call remains unverified. Germline CDR1 is SGHRS and CDR2 is YFSETQ. The CDR3 contains 15 residues. This CDR3 is CASSPWAGLNTEAFF.

The gene calls are TRBV4-3 and TRBJ2-7. Germline CDR1 and CDR2: LGHNA and YSLEER. The CDR3 length is 13 residues. CDR3 residues: CASSQDLGSEQYF.

This chain connects TRBV6-1 to TRBJ2-7; TCRdb selects TRBD1, and the lack of DNA leaves this call unchecked. Per germline, CDR1 MNHNS and CDR2 SASEGT. The CDR3 extends over 15 amino acids. This CDR3 reads CASSRGGSGSNEQYF.